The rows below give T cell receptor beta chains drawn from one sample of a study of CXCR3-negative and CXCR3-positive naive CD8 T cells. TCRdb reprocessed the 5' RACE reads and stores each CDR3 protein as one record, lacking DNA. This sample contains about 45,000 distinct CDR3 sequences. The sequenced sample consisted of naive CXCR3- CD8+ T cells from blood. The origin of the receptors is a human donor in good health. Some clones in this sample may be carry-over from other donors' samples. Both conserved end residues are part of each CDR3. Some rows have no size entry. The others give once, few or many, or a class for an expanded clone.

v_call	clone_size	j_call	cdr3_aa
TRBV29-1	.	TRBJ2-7	CSVAPPYSDEQYF
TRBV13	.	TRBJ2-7	CASSLRAGSSSYEQYF
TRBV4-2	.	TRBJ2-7	CASSQDFGQSYEQYF
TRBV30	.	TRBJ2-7	CACRRDTYEQYF
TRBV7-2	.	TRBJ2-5	CASSLSGGQETQYF
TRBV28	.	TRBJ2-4	CASSFLGGRAKNIQYF
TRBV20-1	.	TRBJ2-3	CSASQGLALRDTQYF
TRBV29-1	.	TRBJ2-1	CSVPLGGGGNEQFF
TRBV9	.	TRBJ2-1	CASSVPGQKNNEQFF
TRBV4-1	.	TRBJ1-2	CASSQEGQGGYGYTF
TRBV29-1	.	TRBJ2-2	CSVAVLATGELFF
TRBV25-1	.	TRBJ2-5	CASSAYGTNQETQYF
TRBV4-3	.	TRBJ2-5	CASSWTSRETQYF
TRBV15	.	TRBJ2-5	CATSEKEGLRKETQYF
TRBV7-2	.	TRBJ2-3	CASSWDSLTDTQYF
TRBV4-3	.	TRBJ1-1	CASSQGQGAGNTEAFF
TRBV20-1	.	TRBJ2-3	CSARPPLLAARGDTQYF
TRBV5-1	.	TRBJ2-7	CASTPEASYEQYF
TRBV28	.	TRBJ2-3	CASSFRGPSTDTQYF
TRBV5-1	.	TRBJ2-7	CASSLTLYEQYF
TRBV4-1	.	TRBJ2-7	CASSQSKGSAYEQYF
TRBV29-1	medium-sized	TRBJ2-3	CSGASYGGPDTQYF
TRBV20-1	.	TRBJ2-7	CSARAVYEQYF
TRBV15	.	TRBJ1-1	CATSMGDEAFF
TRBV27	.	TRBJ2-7	CASSLRTSGQVYEQYF
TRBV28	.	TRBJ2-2	CASSLDGSGELFF
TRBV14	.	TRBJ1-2	CASSQTGTFYGYTF
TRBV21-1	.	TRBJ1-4	CASSKARNEKLFF
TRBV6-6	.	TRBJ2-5	CASSRGTGEETQYF
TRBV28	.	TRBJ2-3	CASSFIDTQYF
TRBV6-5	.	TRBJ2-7	CASKQGAIYEQYF
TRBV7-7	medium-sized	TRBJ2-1	CASSLVDGNEQFF
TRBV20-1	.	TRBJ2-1	CSARETSGDYNEQFF
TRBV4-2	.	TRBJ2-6	CASSQWTGSSGANVLTF
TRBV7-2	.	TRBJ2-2	CASSLVRGSTGELFF
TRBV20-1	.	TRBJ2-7	CSARIVVQGAYEQYF
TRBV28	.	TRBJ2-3	CASSFLTSGTDTQYF
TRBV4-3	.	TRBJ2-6	CASSQDFGSGANVLTF
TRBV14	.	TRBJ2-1	CASSQGLGYNEQFF
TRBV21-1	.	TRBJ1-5	CASSKDMGGFNQPQHF